These 22 T cell receptor beta chains share one sample of origin, sequenced in a study. TCRdb recomputed calls from the 5' RACE reads with MiXCR, one row per CDR3 protein. This sample yields approximately 53,000 distinct CDR3 sequences, of which 28% are seen a single time; around 3.1% belongs to the top ten. Sequencing was carried out using tumor-infiltrating memory CD4+ T cells sorted from the breast tumor. Subset denoted: memory CD4+ T cells, CD4+CD45RO+CD25-. The receptors come from a female donor with breast cancer.

The gene calls are TRBV5-1 and TRBJ2-2; 9 bases map to TRBD1. This CDR3 is 18 amino acids long. The V segment lost 7 bases and the J segment 4 bases; nucleotides outside the gene matches: 17. In germline, CDR1 is SGHRS, CDR2 YFSETQ. CDR3 in amino acids: CASGRDRELAARTGELFF. The CDR3 DNA reads as TGCGCCAGCGGGCGGGACAGGGAACTTGCTGCCCGCACCGGGGAGCTGTTTTTT.

This chain links TRBV2 with TRBJ2-2; 9 bases map to TRBD2. The CDR3 has 15 amino acids. J gave up 5 bases and V 6 bases, and 7 bases lay outside the gene matches. CDR1 SNHLY and CDR2 FYNNEI come from the germline V gene. DNA of the CDR3: TGTGCCAGCAGCCTAGGACTAGCGTTAACCGGGGAGCTGTTTTTT. This gives the protein CASSLGLALTGELFF.

This clonotype was detected only a few times. CDR3 nucleotide sequence: TGCGCCAGCACTATATTCTCTGGGGCCAACGTCCTGACTTTC. As protein: CASTIFSGANVLTF. The chain uses TRBV5-1 and TRBJ2-6, with D unclear. This CDR3 comprises 14 residues. Germline lookup yields CDR1 SGHRS and CDR2 YFSETQ. V was shortened by 6 bases and J by 0 bases, with 7 bases between the two germline ends.

The chain combines TRBV7-2 with TRBJ1-5; D remains unclear. V gave up 2 bases and J gave up 2 bases, with 7 bases separating them. Germline-derived CDR1 and CDR2 are SGHTA and FQGNSA. The CDR3 extends over 14 amino acids. The CDR3: CASSLRERNQPQHF. The CDR3 DNA reads TGTGCCAGCAGCTTAAGGGAACGCAATCAGCCCCAGCATTTT.

As to this clonotype: Just one base apart from a much larger clone, this may be a read error. The chain uses TRBV6-1 and TRBJ1-1, with a tentative D call TRBD1 (6 bases). Germline V gene sequence: CDR1 MNHNS, CDR2 SASEGT. The CDR3 has 13 residues. The chain's CDR3 is CASRDRDFTEAVF. For the CDR3, the DNA is TGTGCCAGCAGGGACAGAGACTTCACTGAAGCTGTCTTT.

This clonotype was observed a few times. The chain links TRBV24-1 to TRBJ2-1; possible D gene TRBD2, 6 bases. CDR1 and CDR2 (germline): KGHDR, SFDVKD. Trimming stripped 9 bases from V and 7 bases from J, with 18 bases between. The CDR3 has 14 residues. For the CDR3, the DNA is TGTGCCACCGCACCACGGGGAGGCATTAATGAGCAGTTCTTC. It specifies CATAPRGGINEQFF.

This clonotype was found a few times. V gene TRBV5-4 combines with J gene TRBJ2-7, with 7 bases identical to TRBD1. Germline V gives CDR1 SGHNT, CDR2 YYREEE (reference sequence). This CDR3 has 14 residues. The junction had 0 bases not matched to a gene; V was cut back by 0 bases and J by 0 bases. This chain's CDR3 is CASSLGQGSYEQYF. The CDR3, as DNA: TGTGCCAGCAGCTTGGGACAGGGCTCCTACGAGCAGTACTTC.

By share, this clonotype counts as medium-sized. V and J are TRBV5-1 and TRBJ2-3, with 7 bases lining up with TRBD1. The CDR3 is 15 amino acids. Looked up from germline, CDR1 is SGHRS and CDR2 is YFSETQ. The V and J ends lost 3 bases and 2 bases, in that order; junction bases with no gene match: 6. The CDR3 DNA is TGCGCCAGCAGCTACCGGGACAGTCCCACAGATACGCAGTATTTT. Its translation is CASSYRDSPTDTQYF.

This clonotype was counted a few times. The rearrangement joins TRBV5-1 to TRBJ2-1; possibly TRBD1 or TRBD2 for D (6 bases each). V was shortened by 0 bases and J by 0 bases, with 10 bases between the two germline ends. CDR3 length: 16 amino acids. Germline loops: CDR1 SGHRS, CDR2 YFSETQ. The chain's CDR3 is CASSLEGGSSYNEQFF. DNA of the CDR3: TGCGCCAGCAGCTTGGAAGGGGGGAGCTCCTACAATGAGCAGTTCTTC.

This clonotype appeared a few times. The V gene is TRBV10-3, the J gene TRBJ2-1; D gene uncertain. Looked up from germline, CDR1 is ENHRY and CDR2 is SYGVKD. The V end was cut by 2 bases, the J end by 10 bases, with 15 bases between. This CDR3 spans 14 amino acids. The CDR3 protein is CAISEREGGSEQFF. DNA of the CDR3: TGTGCCATCAGTGAGAGGGAAGGCGGTTCGGAGCAGTTCTTC.

This clonotype was found a few times. The chain uses TRBV4-1 and TRBJ2-7; TRBD2 might be the D (5 bases). V shed 5 bases and J shed 4 bases, with 15 bases lying between them. From germline, CDR1 is MGHRA and CDR2 YSYEKL. This CDR3 is built from 14 residues. The CDR3 protein is CASSYDSPGYEQYF. The CDR3 region has the DNA TGCGCCAGCAGCTATGATTCCCCGGGGTACGAGCAGTACTTC.

The V and J genes are TRBV7-2 and TRBJ2-5, with no clear D. V gave up 3 bases and J gave up 5 bases, with 10 bases separating them. CDR3 size: 13 residues. Germline CDR1 reads SGHTA; CDR2 reads FQGNSA. Written as DNA, the CDR3 is TGTGCCAGCAGCTTCACCGGTGCGGAGACCCAGTACTTC. Protein product: CASSFTGAETQYF.

This clonotype was picked up a small number of times. The rearrangement uses TRBV2 and TRBJ1-1, with D uncertain. The CDR3 consists of 13 residues. V was trimmed by 0 bases and J by 3 bases, leaving 5 bases between them. Per germline, CDR1 SNHLY and CDR2 FYNNEI. The CDR3 sequence is CASSEAQYTEAFF. The DNA for the CDR3 is TGTGCCAGCAGTGAAGCGCAGTACACTGAAGCTTTCTTT.

Worth noting for this clonotype: It may be a read error: a sequence one base away is much more abundant. The rearrangement uses TRBV6-5 and TRBJ2-7; D perhaps matches TRBD2 (6 bases). The CDR3 totals 15 residues. CDR1 and CDR2 from the germline V gene are MNHEY and SVGAGI. Trimming pared 0 bases from V and 1 base from J, leaving 10 bases between. The CDR3 coding sequence is TGTGCCAGCAGTTACTCACTAGCTAGTTCCTACGAGCAGTACTTC. Its translation: CASSYSLASSYEQYF.

This clonotype has more than one count but fewer than ten. CDR3 DNA sequence: TGCAGCGTTGAGGGGCAGTCGAACACTGAAGCTTTCTTT. It specifies CSVEGQSNTEAFF. The rearrangement uses TRBV29-1 and TRBJ1-1; TRBD1 is a possible D gene (5 bases). V shed 3 bases and J shed 1 base, with 9 bases lying between them. From germline, CDR1 is SQVTM and CDR2 ANQGSEA. This CDR3 is 13 amino acids long.

The V gene is TRBV6-1, the J gene TRBJ2-7, with 7 bases aligning to TRBD1. The ends lost 7 bases at V and 4 bases at J; junction bases unmatched: 10. CDR3 length: 14 amino acids. Per germline, CDR1 MNHNS and CDR2 SASEGT. DNA of the CDR3: TGTGCCAGCACCGGGACCAGGGGGAAGTACGAGCAGTACTTC. Protein: CASTGTRGKYEQYF.

The V and J genes are TRBV6-1 and TRBJ2-3, with 7 bases identical to TRBD1. Trimming cost V 0 bases and J 6 bases; bases outside gene matches: 9. The CDR3 has 16 amino acids. From germline, CDR1 is MNHNS and CDR2 SASEGT. The CDR3 region has the DNA TGTGCCAGCAGTGAAGCCTACAGGGGAAGGAGGGATACGCAGTATTTT. Its protein product is CASSEAYRGRRDTQYF.

This clonotype was counted many times. The V and J genes are TRBV7-2 and TRBJ2-3, with a possible D match to TRBD2 (5 bases). The germline CDR1 and CDR2 sequences are SGHTA and FQGNSA. The CDR3 loop spans 13 amino acids. The V end was cut by 5 bases, the J end by 4 bases, with 10 bases between. The CDR3 DNA reads TGTGCCAGCAGCCCCGGAGGATCAGATACGCAGTATTTT. Residues: CASSPGGSDTQYF.

The genes are TRBV18 and TRBJ1-2; D is unresolved. This CDR3 is 15 amino acids long. V was clipped by 0 bases and J by 4 bases, with 12 bases between them. Per the germline V gene, CDR1 is KGHSH and CDR2 is LQKENI. The chain's CDR3 is CASSPPGELGYGYTF. In nucleotides, the CDR3 is TGTGCCAGCTCACCACCTGGGGAATTGGGCTATGGCTACACCTTC.

This clonotype was detected only a few times. The chain carries TRBV28 and TRBJ1-2, with D unresolved. CDR3 size: 14 residues. V was clipped by 4 bases and J by 5 bases, with 14 bases between them. Germline V gene lookup returns CDR1 MDHEN and CDR2 SYDVKM. The CDR3 bases are TGTGCCAGCAGTTCAATCGGAACCTTATATGGCTACACCTTC. This gives the protein CASSSIGTLYGYTF.

For this clonotype: One end of the junction is discordant with germline, which a read error may explain. Here the CDR3 reads CSARQADQPLHF. CDR3 nucleotide sequence: TGCAGTGCTAGACAGGCAGATCAGCCCCTGCATTTT. The chain carries TRBV20-1 and TRBJ1-5; D unclear. There are 12 residues in the CDR3. Germline V gives CDR1 DFQATT, CDR2 SNEGSKA (reference sequence).

The rearrangement links TRBV27 to TRBJ2-2; D is ambiguous. Trimming took 6 bases from V and 2 from J, leaving 4 bases between them. CDR3 size: 12 residues. In germline, CDR1 is MNHEY, CDR2 SMNVEV (reference sequence). The CDR3 DNA sequence: TGTGCCAGCAGGCGAAACACCGGGGAGCTGTTTTTT. The encoded protein is CASRRNTGELFF.